This T cell receptor (beta chain) was sequenced for a study of CD4 T cell repertoires and nickel (dated by TCRdb to the early 2020s). V loses 2 bases at its end and J loses 4 bases; junction bases beyond the gene matches: 13. The CDR3 has 18 amino acids, counting the end cysteine and phenylalanine. Only CDR3 DNA remains: 54 bases, in frame from the first base. Sequences KGHSH (CDR1) and LQKENI (CDR2) are obtained from the germline V gene. Libraries were constructed by RT-PCR. Sequencing took place on an Illumina MiSeq. TCRdb reran the public reads through fastp at Q25 and MiXCR, keeping productive beta chains. CDR3 protein duplicates are merged, each entry listing the most common genes and DNA. A total of about 520 distinct CDR3 sequences appear in this sample, about 46% of them only once. About 15% of the sample lies in the top ten. Notes on this clonotype: Its antigen has not been determined. No much larger clone exists at a distance of one base, and base qualities are not known.

This chain joins TRBV18 to TRBJ1-4; 7 bases in the junction line up with TRBD1. The sequenced sample was CD4+ T cells from blood, not recorded whether cultured. This receptor was identified in a human donor in a nickel allergy study, with or without nickel allergy (not recorded which). It is not recorded whether this sample comes from one donor or several. The CDR3 protein: CASSPAMPPTGLNEKLFF. The bases read TGTGCCAGCTCACCAGCTATGCCGCCGACAGGGCTTAATGAAAAACTGTTTTTT. With the rest looked up from the reference TRBV18 and TRBJ1-4 genes rather than sequenced, the full variable domain is NAGVMQNPRHLVRRRGQEARLRCSPMKGHSHVYWYRQLPEEGLKFMVYLQKENIIDESGMPKERFSAEFPKEGPSILRIQQVVRGDSAAYFCASSPAMPPTGLNEKLFFGSGTQLSVL.